This is a list of T cell receptor beta chains from one sample in a study of neurological immune-mediated disorders. TCRdb recomputed calls from the 5' RACE reads with MiXCR, one row per CDR3 protein. The data show more than 40,000 distinct CDR3 sequences, around 3.3% seen once. The sample consisted of PBMCs. The source is a woman aged 45 to 65 with multiple sclerosis. CDR3s include the opening cysteine and the closing phenylalanine or tryptophan. D genes are given only for firm matches. Expanded clones get a size class; other rows say once, few or many, or leave the size out.

TRBV5-5	-	many	TRBJ1-2	TGTGCCAGCAGAACAGCGAGACCGTCGGGCTACACCTTC	CASRTARPSGYTF
TRBV30	-	many	TRBJ1-6	TGTGCCTGGAGTGGGGGACGGAATTCACCCCTCCACTTT	CAWSGGRNSPLHF
TRBV7-2	TRBD2	many	TRBJ2-7	TGTGCCAGCAGCATCCAGAGCGGGACCCCCTACGAGCAGTACTTC	CASSIQSGTPYEQYF
TRBV20-1	TRBD2	many	TRBJ2-1	TGCAGTGCTGGGAGACTAGCGGGAGGGCCTGGTGAGCAGTTCTTC	CSAGRLAGGPGEQFF
TRBV20-1	TRBD1	many	TRBJ1-1	TGCAGTGCCGCCGCGGGCAGGGGGCTTACTGAAGCTTTCTTT	CSAAAGRGLTEAFF
TRBV6-6	-	many	TRBJ2-3	TGTGCCAGCGGAGGCAACAGACGCACAGATACGCAGTATTTT	CASGGNRRTDTQYF
TRBV3-1	-	-	TRBJ1-2	TGTGCCAGCAGCCCCATCGGGCTTGGCGTATATGGCTACACCTTC	CASSPIGLGVYGYTF
TRBV15	-	many	TRBJ1-2	TGTGCCACCAGCAGGACAGCGCGCTATGGCTACACCTTC	CATSRTARYGYTF
TRBV12-3/TRBV12-4	TRBD2	many	TRBJ2-3	TGTGCCAGCAGTGACGGACTAGCGGGCACAGATACGCAGTATTTT	CASSDGLAGTDTQYF
TRBV29-1	-	many	TRBJ2-3	TGCAGCGTTGCACCGGGGGGCACAGATACGCAGTATTTT	CSVAPGGTDTQYF
TRBV20-1	-	many	TRBJ2-5	TGCAGTGCTAGGGACTCACAGACCCAGTACTTC	CSARDSQTQYF
TRBV3-1	-	many	TRBJ1-1	TGTGCCAGCAGTATCGTTGGGGGGGACACTGAAGCTTTCTTT	CASSIVGGDTEAFF
TRBV7-2	-	many	TRBJ2-3	TGTGCCAGCAGCCCCCGGGGCAGCTACACAGATACGCAGTATTTT	CASSPRGSYTDTQYF
TRBV28	TRBD2	many	TRBJ2-3	TGTGCCAGCAGGGAATTACTGCGGGCTAGCGGGAACTTCAATCCCTTCACAGATACGCAGTATTTT	CASRELLRASGNFNPFTDTQYF
TRBV20-1	TRBD2	many	TRBJ2-1	TGCAGTGCTGAGAAGGCTAGCGGGAGAATGGGTGAGCAGTTCTTC	CSAEKASGRMGEQFF